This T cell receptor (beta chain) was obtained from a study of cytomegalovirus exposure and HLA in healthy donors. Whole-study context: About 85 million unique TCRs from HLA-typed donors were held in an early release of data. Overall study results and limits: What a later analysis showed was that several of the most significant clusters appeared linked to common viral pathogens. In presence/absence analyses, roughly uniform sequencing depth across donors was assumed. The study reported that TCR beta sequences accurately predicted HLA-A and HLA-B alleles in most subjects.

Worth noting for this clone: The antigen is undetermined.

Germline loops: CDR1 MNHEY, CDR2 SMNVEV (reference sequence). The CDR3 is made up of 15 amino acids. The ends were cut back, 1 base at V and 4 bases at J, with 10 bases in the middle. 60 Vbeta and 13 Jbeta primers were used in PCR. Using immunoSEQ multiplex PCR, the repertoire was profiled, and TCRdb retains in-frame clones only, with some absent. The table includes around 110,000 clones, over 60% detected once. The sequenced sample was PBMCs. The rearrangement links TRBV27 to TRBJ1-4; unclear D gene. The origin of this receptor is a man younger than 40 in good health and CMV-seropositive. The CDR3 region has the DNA TGTGCCAGCAGTTTATGGGCGGGCGGTAATGAAAAACTGTTTTTT. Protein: CASSLWAGGNEKLFF.